Detailed here is one T cell receptor beta chain. This clonotype was recorded at least ten times. There is no known antigen for this receptor. No base-level quality is on record; no much larger clone is a single base apart. Blood bank volunteers in Maryland, USA served as the healthy controls. For unsorted PBMC libraries, 2 million PBMCs were used after storage in RNAlater at -80 degrees C until RNA extraction. PBMCs were separated from peripheral blood using Ficoll-Hypaque density gradient centrifugation and then cryopreserved in liquid nitrogen. The source of the sample is a study of neurological immune-mediated disorders (dated by TCRdb to the late 2010s). About the study as a whole: Peripheral blood TCR-beta repertoires from patients with HTLV-I-associated myelopathy (HAM/TSP), patients with multiple sclerosis, and healthy controls were compared in the study using UMI-based sequencing. The cohort comprised about 71 subjects: 14 HAM/TSP patients, some 34 multiple sclerosis patients and approximately 20 healthy controls. Alongside PBMC samples, the set of approximately 100 TCR-beta libraries contained longitudinal samples, technical triplicates, and paired CD4+ and CD8+ T-cell subsets that had been sorted. Summary of the overall study and its limitations: The highest TCR clonal expansion was observed in HAM/TSP patients, whereas the lowest was observed in MS patients, even when compared with healthy controls. No identical CDR3 amino acid sequences were found to be shared among expanded clones across subjects, suggesting that TCR-beta repertoires were private in all groups.

cDNA was synthesized by template-switch 5'RACE using a primer carrying a 10-nucleotide random unique molecular identifier by which each TCR transcript was tagged. Every sequencing run yielded over 170 million TCR-beta sequences covering 15-18 subjects. Total RNA was extracted with the RNeasy kit. The KAPA Real-time Library Amplification kit was used to amplify TCR-beta VDJ regions with primers for the TCR constant region and the 5'RACE anchor. A first PCR added sample indexes and Illumina adaptors, after which a second PCR increased the library yield. After Ampure bead purification, the TCR product of roughly 650 bp was size-selected on a 2% E-gel SizeSelection system. Before pooling, library quality was checked on a Bioanalyzer, concentration was measured with Qubit, and libraries were quantified with the Kapa Library Quantification kit. Paired-end 2 x 150 bp sequencing of the libraries was performed on an Illumina HiSeq 2500. To increase sequence diversity, about 25-31% phiX was spiked into each library pool. Regarding the original processing steps: The quality-filtered reads were processed with the UMI-based MiGEC pipeline, whose error correction step removed more than 85% of the raw TCR sequences. IMGT germline references were used for aligning VDJ genes, and each clonotype was defined as a unique CDR3 amino acid sequence together with its V-J genes. Clonal expansion, Shannon diversity, and CDR3 relatedness (CalcPairwiseDistances, ClusterSamples) were evaluated with VDJtools, and phylogenetic trees were built with CLCbio workbench. Clones with at least 8 unique UMIs were defined as expanded, with this threshold being based on coefficient-of-variation modelling across technical triplicates. Using fastp at Q25 and MiXCR, TCRdb reprocessed the public reads and kept productive beta chains. Every entry covers one CDR3 protein and lists the most common genes and DNA from its rows. TCRdb's processing, not the study's, gives the V and J calls here. Recorded for this sample are 77,000 or so distinct CDR3 sequences; around 9.9% of them occurred a single time. Less than 2% of the sample is taken by the ten largest.

The source of this sequence is a man aged 50 to 60 in good health. Source material: PBMCs.

The CDR3 region has the sequence CASSLRQGGLTNEKLFF. The DNA reads TGTGCCAGCAGCTTACGACAGGGGGGCCTTACTAATGAAAAACTGTTTTTT. The chain employs TRBV7-9 and TRBJ1-4, with 9 middle bases fitting TRBD1. From the germline V gene (reference sequence), CDR1 is SEHNR and CDR2 is FQNEAQ. The CDR3 sequence holds 17 residues, the cysteine and phenylalanine included. Only the CDR3 DNA stays, 51 bases, in frame from base 1. V lost 2 bases and J lost 2 bases, and the count of bases not matched to a germline gene is 6.